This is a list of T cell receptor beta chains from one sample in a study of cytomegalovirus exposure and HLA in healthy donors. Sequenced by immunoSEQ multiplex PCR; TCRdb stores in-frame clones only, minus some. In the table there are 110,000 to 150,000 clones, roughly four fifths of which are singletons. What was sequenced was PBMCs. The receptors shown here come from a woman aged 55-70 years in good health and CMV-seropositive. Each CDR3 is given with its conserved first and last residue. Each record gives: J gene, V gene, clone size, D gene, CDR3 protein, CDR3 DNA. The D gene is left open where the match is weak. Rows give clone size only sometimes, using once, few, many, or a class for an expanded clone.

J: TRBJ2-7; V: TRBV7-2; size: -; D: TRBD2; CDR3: CASSLRDYYEQYF; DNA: TGTGCCAGCAGCTTGAGGGACTATTACGAGCAGTACTTC
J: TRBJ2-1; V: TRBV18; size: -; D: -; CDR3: CASSPLVSPSSEGDEQFF; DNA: TGTGCCAGCTCACCACTTGTCTCCCCTAGCTCAGAGGGGGATGAGCAGTTCTTC
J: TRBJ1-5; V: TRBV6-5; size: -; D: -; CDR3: CASRQSLYNQPQHF; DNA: TGTGCCAGTCGACAGAGCCTATACAATCAGCCCCAGCATTTT
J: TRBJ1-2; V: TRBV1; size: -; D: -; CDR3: CTSSQRQDSCGYTF; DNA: TGCACCAGCAGCCAAAGGCAGGACTCTTGTGGCTACACCTTC
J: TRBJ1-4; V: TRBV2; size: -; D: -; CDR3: CASSGEAEGKLFF; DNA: TGTGCCAGCAGTGGAGAGGCTGAAGGAAAACTGTTTTTT
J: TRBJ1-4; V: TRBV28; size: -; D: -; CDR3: CASSSPGISNEKLFF; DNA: TGTGCCAGCAGTTCTCCCGGGATCAGTAATGAAAAACTGTTTTTT
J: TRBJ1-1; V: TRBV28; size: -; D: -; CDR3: CASRARLNTEAFF; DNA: TGTGCCAGCAGGGCACGTCTGAACACTGAAGCTTTCTTT
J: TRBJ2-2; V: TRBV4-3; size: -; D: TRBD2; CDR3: CASSQGTGTSRYTGELFF; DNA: TGCGCCAGCAGCCAAGGAACCGGGACTAGTCGGTACACCGGGGAGCTGTTTTTT
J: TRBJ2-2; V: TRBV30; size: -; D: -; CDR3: CAWSARPAGNGELFF; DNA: TGTGCCTGGAGTGCACGCCCCGCAGGGAACGGGGAGCTGTTTTTT
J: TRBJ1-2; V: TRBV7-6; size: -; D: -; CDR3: CASSRGFGNYGYTF; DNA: TGTGCCAGCAGCCGGGGGTTTGGGAACTATGGCTACACCTTC
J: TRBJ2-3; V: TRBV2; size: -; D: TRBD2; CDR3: CASSVAGGPNTDTQYF; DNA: TGTGCCAGCAGTGTAGCGGGAGGGCCAAACACAGATACGCAGTATTTT
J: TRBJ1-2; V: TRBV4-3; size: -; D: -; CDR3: CASSQDGVGGAGGYTF; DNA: TGCGCCAGCAGCCAAGATGGGGTCGGGGGGGCGGGTGGCTACACCTTC
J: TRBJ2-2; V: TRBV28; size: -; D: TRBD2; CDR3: CASSLLGTSGPGELFF; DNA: TGTGCCAGCAGTTTACTCGGGACTAGCGGACCCGGGGAGCTGTTTTTT
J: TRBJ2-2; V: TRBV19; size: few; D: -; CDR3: CASGKQGAPNTGELFF; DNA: TGTGCCAGTGGGAAGCAGGGTGCCCCGAACACCGGGGAGCTGTTTTTT
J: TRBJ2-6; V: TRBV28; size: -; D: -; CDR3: CASSFPMTYVLTF; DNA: TGTGCCAGCAGTTTCCCAATGACATACGTCCTGACTTTC
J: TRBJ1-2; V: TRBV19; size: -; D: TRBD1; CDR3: CATRLPGQGRFGYTF; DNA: TGTGCCACCCGACTCCCGGGACAGGGGAGATTTGGCTACACCTTC
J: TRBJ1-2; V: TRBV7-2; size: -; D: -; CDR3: CASTPFDLEGYTF; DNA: TGTGCCAGCACCCCCTTTGACTTGGAGGGCTACACCTTC
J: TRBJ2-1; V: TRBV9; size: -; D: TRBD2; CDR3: CASSALAGNSIKQFF; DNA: TGTGCCAGCAGTGCCCTAGCGGGGAATTCAATTAAGCAGTTCTTC
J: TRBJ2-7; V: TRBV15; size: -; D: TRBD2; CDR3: CATSRGGLAGVGEQYF; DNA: TGTGCCACCAGCAGGGGAGGACTAGCGGGAGTTGGGGAGCAGTACTTC
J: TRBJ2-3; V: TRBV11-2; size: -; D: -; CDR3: CASSALTSTDTQYF; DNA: TGTGCCAGCAGCGCTCTGACTAGCACAGATACGCAGTATTTT
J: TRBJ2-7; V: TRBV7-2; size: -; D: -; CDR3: CASSLVFGSSYEQYF; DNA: TGTGCCAGCAGCTTAGTATTCGGGAGTTCCTACGAGCAGTACTTC
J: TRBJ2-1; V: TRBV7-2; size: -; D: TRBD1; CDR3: CASSLEGQGYNEQFF; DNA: TGTGCCAGCAGCTTAGAGGGACAGGGTTACAATGAGCAGTTCTTC
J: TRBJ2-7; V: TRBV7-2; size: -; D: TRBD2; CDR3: CASSLAQTSSYEQYF; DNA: TGTGCCAGCAGCTTAGCCCAGACTAGCAGTTACGAGCAGTACTTC
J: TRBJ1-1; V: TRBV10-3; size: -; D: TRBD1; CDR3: CATWTGPGVAFF; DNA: TGTGCCACCTGGACAGGGCCAGGGGTAGCTTTCTTT
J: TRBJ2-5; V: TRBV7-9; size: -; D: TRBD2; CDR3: CASSLGGSGGARQETQYF; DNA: TGTGCCAGCAGCTTAGGGGGTAGCGGGGGGGCGCGCCAAGAGACCCAGTACTTC
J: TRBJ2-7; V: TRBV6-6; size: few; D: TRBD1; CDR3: CASSYRDRDSEQYF; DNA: TGTGCCAGCAGTTACCGGGACAGGGATTCCGAGCAGTACTTC
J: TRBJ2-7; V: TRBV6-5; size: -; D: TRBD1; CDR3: CASSYQGASYEQYF; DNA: TGTGCCAGCAGTTATCAGGGGGCCTCGTACGAGCAGTACTTC
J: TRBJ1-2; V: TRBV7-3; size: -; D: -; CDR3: CASSLGQGNYGYTF; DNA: TGTGCCAGCAGCCTGGGGCAGGGGAACTATGGCTACACCTTC
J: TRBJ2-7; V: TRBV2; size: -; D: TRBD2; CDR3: CASSEGLAGVSLVYEQYF; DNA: TGTGCCAGCAGTGAAGGACTAGCGGGAGTATCATTAGTCTACGAGCAGTACTTC
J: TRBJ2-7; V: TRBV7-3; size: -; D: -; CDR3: CASSLQTGGPYEQYF; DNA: TGTGCCAGCAGCCTGCAGACAGGAGGTCCCTACGAGCAGTACTTC
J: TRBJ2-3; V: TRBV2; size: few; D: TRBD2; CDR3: CASSEFSGRASDTQYF; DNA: TGTGCCAGCAGTGAATTTAGCGGGAGGGCGTCGGATACGCAGTATTTT
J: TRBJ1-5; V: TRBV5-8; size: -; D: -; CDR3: CASSLQGNQPQHF; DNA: TGTGCCAGCAGCCTTCAGGGGAATCAGCCCCAGCATTTT
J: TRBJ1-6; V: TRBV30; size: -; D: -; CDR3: CAWLAPGPNSPLHF; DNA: TGTGCCTGGCTCGCACCGGGTCCAAATTCACCCCTCCACTTT
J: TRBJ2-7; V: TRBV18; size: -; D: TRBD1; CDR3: CASSPTGTGVGEQYF; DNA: TGTGCCAGCTCACCGACCGGGACAGGGGTCGGTGAGCAGTACTTC
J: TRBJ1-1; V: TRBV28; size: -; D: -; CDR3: CASTLLNTEAFF; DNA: TGTGCCAGCACCCTGTTGAACACTGAAGCTTTCTTT
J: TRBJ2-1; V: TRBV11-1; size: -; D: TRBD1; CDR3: CASSPGTGEREQFF; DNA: TGTGCCAGCAGCCCCGGGACAGGGGAGCGTGAGCAGTTCTTC
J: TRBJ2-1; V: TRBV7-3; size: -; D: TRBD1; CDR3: CASSLIGTGANNEQFF; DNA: TGTGCCAGCAGCTTAATTGGGACAGGGGCAAACAATGAGCAGTTCTTC
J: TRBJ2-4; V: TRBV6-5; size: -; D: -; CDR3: CASSYSFSSAKNIQYF; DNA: TGTGCCAGCAGTTACTCTTTCTCCTCAGCCAAAAACATTCAGTACTTC
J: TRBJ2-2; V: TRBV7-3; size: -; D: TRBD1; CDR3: CASSLTPPYPQGARTGELFF; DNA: TGTGCCAGCAGCTTAACGCCACCCTATCCTCAGGGGGCGCGGACCGGGGAGCTGTTTTTT
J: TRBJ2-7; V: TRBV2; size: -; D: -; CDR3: CASSVPEQADHYEQYF; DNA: TGTGCCAGCAGTGTCCCTGAGCAAGCGGACCACTACGAGCAGTACTTC
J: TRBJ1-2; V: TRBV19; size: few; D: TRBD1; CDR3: CASSPPAWTGNNYGYTF; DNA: TGTGCCAGTAGTCCCCCTGCCTGGACAGGCAACAACTATGGCTACACCTTC
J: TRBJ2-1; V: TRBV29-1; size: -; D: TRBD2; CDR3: CSVGRGNNEQFF; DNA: TGCAGCGTTGGGCGGGGGAACAATGAGCAGTTCTTC
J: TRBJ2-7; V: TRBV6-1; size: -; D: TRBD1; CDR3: CASSTGQGAYEQYF; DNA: TGTGCCAGCAGTACCGGACAGGGAGCCTACGAGCAGTACTTC
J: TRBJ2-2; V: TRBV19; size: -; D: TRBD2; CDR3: CASSRGLAGVAGELFF; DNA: TGTGCCAGTAGTAGGGGACTAGCGGGAGTAGCCGGGGAGCTGTTTTTT
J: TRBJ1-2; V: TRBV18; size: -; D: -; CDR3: CASSQAGVYGYTF; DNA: TGTGCCAGCTCACAGGCAGGGGTCTATGGCTACACCTTC
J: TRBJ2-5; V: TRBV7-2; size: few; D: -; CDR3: CASRYGGATQETQYF; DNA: TGTGCCAGCAGATATGGGGGGGCGACACAAGAGACCCAGTACTTC
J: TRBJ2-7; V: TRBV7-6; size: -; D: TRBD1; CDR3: CASSFEGGDYEQYF; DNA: TGTGCCAGCAGCTTCGAAGGGGGCGACTACGAGCAGTACTTC
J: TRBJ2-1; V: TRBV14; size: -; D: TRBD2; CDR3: CASSQGTSGLYNEQFF; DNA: TGTGCCAGCAGCCAAGGGACTAGCGGGTTATACAATGAGCAGTTCTTC
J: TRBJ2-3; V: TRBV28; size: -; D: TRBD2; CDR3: CASSSTSGRASGTDTQYF; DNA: TGTGCCAGCAGTTCTACTAGCGGGAGGGCCTCCGGCACAGATACGCAGTATTTT